This record looks at one T cell receptor beta chain sequence and its context. The data derive from a study of blood T cell repertoires in COVID-19. Looking at the study overall: The United States, Italy and Spain supplied acute and convalescent COVID-19 samples. PBMCs, B-cell-depleted T cells, or T cells were the source of the cDNA or gDNA that made up the material.

As processed by the authors: Amplification with reference gene primers provided the estimates of nucleated cell counts. Some clones are missing from TCRdb's copy, which holds only in-frame ones; the method was immunoSEQ multiplex PCR. V and J calls and clone size are those listed in that table; D and trimming were worked out from the DNA. The data contain 150,000 to 200,000 clones, less than 90% of them singletons. Enrolled during active infection, Seattle patients were then followed longitudinally. CDR3 length: 13 amino acids. Germline CDR1 and CDR2: GTSNPN and SVGIG (reference sequence). V lost 2 bases, J lost 3 bases, and 8 bases lay in between.

The rearrangement uses TRBV30 and TRBJ1-5; D gene unclear. The sequenced material came from peripheral blood. This clonotype was obtained from an older woman with COVID-19, enrolled during active disease. The CDR3 is CAWSRVPNQPQHF. For the CDR3, the DNA is TGTGCCTGGAGTCGGGTCCCCAATCAGCCCCAGCATTTT.